These T cell receptor beta chains were read from a single sample in a study of T cells after yellow fever vaccination. TCRdb reanalysed the 5' RACE reads using MiXCR and keeps one entry per CDR3 protein. The sample lists fewer than 400,000 distinct CDR3 sequences; about 6% were seen once. Source: PBMCs, taken 5 days after the yellow fever booster vaccination. The receptors shown here come from a man aged 25 to 45 who received the YFV17D yellow fever vaccine. The CDR3 runs from the conserved cysteine through the conserved F or W. Fields, in order: clone size, V gene, CDR3 protein. Clone size is given for some rows only: seen once, a few or many times, or a class if the clone is expanded.

few	TRBV18	CASSSGSFGDTQYF
few	TRBV5-4	CASSPGRGEVTGELFF
.	TRBV5-6	CASSPMDNSRGEQFF
.	TRBV7-9	CASSQVPGGFSGNTIYF
many	TRBV6-5	CASSRSRVVGKETQYF
many	TRBV7-2	CASSLALGRMYIQYF
.	TRBV5-5	CASSLDPAGLAKNIQYF
many	TRBV7-6	CASSLGWDGPYEQYF
many	TRBV5-4	CASSLPVVNSPLHF
many	TRBV3-1	CASSQWTSGTQETQYF
.	TRBV28	CASSFVGTVASGNTIYF
few	TRBV7-9	CASSLRDYSYEQYF
.	TRBV29-1	CSVGIGTGREQFF
.	TRBV7-8	CASSSGQGATRGYTF
many	TRBV28	CASSFESTPNTEAFF
many	TRBV6-2/TRBV6-3	CASSYTFSGRANNEQFF
many	TRBV7-2	CASSRRAGPQETQYF
many	TRBV4-3	CASSQEATGGETQYF
.	TRBV7-4	CASSKEVTSGYTGELFF
many	TRBV20-1	CSASVTTRDTQYF
.	TRBV6-1	CASRASGRALDEQYF
many	TRBV20-1	CSPRVGGRSNTGELFF
.	TRBV20-1	CSAKTSGRALLGNEQFF
many	TRBV28	CASTWGQGTYEQYF
few	TRBV9	CASSVVRGSNEQFF
.	TRBV18	CASSPRQLAGNEQFF